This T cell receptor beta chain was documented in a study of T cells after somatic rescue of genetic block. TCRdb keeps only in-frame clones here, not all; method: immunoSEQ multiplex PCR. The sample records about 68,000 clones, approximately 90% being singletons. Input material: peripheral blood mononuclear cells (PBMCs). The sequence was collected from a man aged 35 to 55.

The CDR3 region has the DNA TGCGCCAGCACCCCCAAGTCAGGCGAGAGGGAGCAGTACTTC. This codes for CASTPKSGEREQYF. The chain joins TRBV23-1 to TRBJ2-7; no firm D call. TRBV23-1 is annotated as an ORF whose role is uncertain. V lost 7 bases to trimming and J lost 7 bases, with 20 bases between them. The CDR3 length is 14 residues.